The 5 T cell receptor beta chains reported below all come from one sample, sequenced in a study of cytomegalovirus exposure and HLA in healthy donors. In the PCR, 60 Vbeta and 13 Jbeta primers were used. Measured with immunoSEQ multiplex PCR; TCRdb has only the in-frame clones, and not every one. The sample lists tens of thousands of clones, 81% occurring once. The sample comprised PBMCs. These receptors were taken from a man aged 45-60 years in good health and CMV-seronegative.

This clone has only one observation. The J gene is TRBJ1-5, the V gene TRBV19; D is possibly TRBD1 (5 bases). The V and J ends lost 1 base and 7 bases respectively, with 11 bases between them. The CDR3 length is 14 residues. The germline V gene has CDR1 LNHDA and CDR2 SQIVND (reference sequence). The DNA of the CDR3 is TGTGCCAGTAGTATAGTCCGGGAGGGGCAGCCCCAGCATTTT. This codes for CASSIVREGQPQHF.

The chain uses TRBV5-1 and TRBJ2-5; D perhaps matches TRBD1 (6 bases). The length of the CDR3 is 13 residues. Per the germline V gene, CDR1 is SGHRS and CDR2 is YFSETQ. The V end lost 4 bases, the J end lost 2 bases, and 9 bases lay between the germline ends. In nucleotides, the CDR3 is TGCGCCAGCAGCGGTGACAGGCAAGAGACCCAGTACTTC. Its translation is CASSGDRQETQYF. Looking up the rest from reference TRBV5-1 and TRBJ2-5 gives the full variable domain: KAGVTQTPRYLIKTRGQQVTLSCSPISGHRSVSWYQQTPGQGLQFLFEYFSETQRNKGNFPGRFSGRQFSNSRSEMNVSTLELGDSALYLCASSGDRQETQYFGPGTRLLVL.

The gene calls are TRBV4-1 and TRBJ1-5; D is undetermined. V was trimmed by 3 bases and J by 4 bases, leaving 13 bases between them. The CDR3 totals 15 residues. CDR1 is MGHRA, CDR2 YSYEKL, per germline. The CDR3 sequence: CASSHHLRGNQPQHF. Written as DNA, the CDR3 is TGCGCCAGCAGCCATCACTTAAGAGGGAATCAGCCCCAGCATTTT.

This sequence joins TRBV4-2 and TRBJ1-6, with D possibly matching TRBD1 (5 bases). Trimming took 0 bases from V and 13 from J, leaving 28 bases between them. The CDR3 runs 19 residues. Germline loops: CDR1 LGHNA, CDR2 YNFKEQ. The CDR3 reads CASSQESQGLRARDHPLHF. Here the CDR3 DNA reads TGTGCCAGCAGCCAAGAAAGCCAGGGACTCCGGGCCAGAGACCACCCCCTCCACTTT.

The J gene is TRBJ1-4, the V gene TRBV25-1; maybe TRBD1 (6 bases). Germline assignment: CDR1 MGHDK and CDR2 SYGVNS. CDR3 length equals 13 residues. Trimming took off 6 bases at V and 11 bases at J, with 16 bases between the two ends. The chain's CDR3 is CASSHRVEEKLFF. The CDR3 bases are TGTGCCAGCAGCCACAGGGTGGAGGAGAAACTGTTTTTT.